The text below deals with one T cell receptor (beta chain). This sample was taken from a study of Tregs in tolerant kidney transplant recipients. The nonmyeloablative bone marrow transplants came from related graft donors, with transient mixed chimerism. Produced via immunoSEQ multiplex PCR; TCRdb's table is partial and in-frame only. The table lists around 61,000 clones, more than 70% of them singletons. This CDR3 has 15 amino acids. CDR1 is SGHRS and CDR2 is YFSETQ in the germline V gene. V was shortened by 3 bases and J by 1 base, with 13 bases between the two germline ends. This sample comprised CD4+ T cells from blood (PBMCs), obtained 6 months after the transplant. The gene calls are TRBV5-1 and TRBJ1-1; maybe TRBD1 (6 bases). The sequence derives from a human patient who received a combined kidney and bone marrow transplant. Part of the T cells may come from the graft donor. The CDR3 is CASSSYRDKNTEAFF. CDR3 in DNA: TGCGCCAGCAGCTCCTATCGGGACAAGAACACTGAAGCTTTCTTT.